One sample yielded the 19 T cell receptor beta chains listed below, sequenced in a study of blood T cells in healthy people across ages. Alongside a J-beta primer mix, a sample-barcoded 5' primer served in a second PCR lasting roughly 7 to 11 cycles. Using its own MiXCR run on the 5' RACE reads, TCRdb lists one record per CDR3 protein. The sample has around 500,000 distinct CDR3 sequences; around half are singletons. The sequencing input was blood. These TCRs come from an elderly man in good health.

The chain combines TRBV5-1 with TRBJ2-5; 10 nucleotides line up with TRBD2. Germline trimming cut 2 bases from V and 4 bases from J; bases unmatched to any gene: 5. Germline values: CDR1 SGHRS, CDR2 YFSETQ. The CDR3 length is 15 residues. In nucleotides, the CDR3 is TGCGCCAGCAGCTTCTTAGCGGGAGGCAGAGAGACCCAGTACTTC. Protein: CASSFLAGGRETQYF. Full variable domain (outside the CDR3, taken from reference TRBV5-1 and TRBJ2-5): KAGVTQTPRYLIKTRGQQVTLSCSPISGHRSVSWYQQTPGQGLQFLFEYFSETQRNKGNFPGRFSGRQFSNSRSEMNVSTLELGDSALYLCASSFLAGGRETQYFGPGTRLLVL.

This clonotype was recorded at least ten times. This chain links TRBV6-6 with TRBJ1-2; TRBD1 matches 9 bases. Trimming took 4 bases from V and 2 from J; bases not matched to a gene: 5. Germline-derived CDR1 and CDR2 are MNHNY and SVGAGI (reference sequence). The CDR3 is made up of 15 amino acids. The DNA for the CDR3 is TGTGCCAGCAGTTCACCGGGACAGGGAAACTATGGCTACACCTTC. As protein: CASSSPGQGNYGYTF.

This rearrangement joins TRBV6-2 or TRBV6-3 to TRBJ2-1; 9 nucleotides agree with TRBD2. The germline gives CDR1 MNHEY, CDR2 SVGEGT. CDR3 size: 16 residues. Trimming removed 0 bases from V and 0 bases from J; junction bases left unmatched: 0. CDR3 protein: CASSYSTSGSYNEQFF. The CDR3 nucleotides are TGTGCCAGCAGTTACTCGACTAGCGGCTCCTACAATGAGCAGTTCTTC.

The sample holds a few counts of this clonotype. Mismatch with germline at one junction end may stem from a read error. The chain links TRBV5-1 to TRBJ2-2; D unresolved. Germline lookup yields CDR1 SGHRS and CDR2 YFSETQ. This CDR3 spans 14 amino acids. In DNA, the CDR3 is TGTGCCAGCAGCTTAGAGGCGAACACCGGGGAGCTGTTTTTT. It specifies CASSLEANTGELFF. Combining the CDR3 with reference TRBV5-1 and TRBJ2-2 gives the whole variable domain KAGVTQTPRYLIKTRGQQVTLSCSPISGHRSVSWYQQTPGQGLQFLFEYFSETQRNKGNFPGRFSGRQFSNSRSEMNVSTLELGDSALYLCASSLEANTGELFFGEGSRLTVL.

This clonotype has only a few counts. V and J are TRBV7-2 and TRBJ1-1, with no clear D. Trimming left V 5 bases short and J 4 bases short, with 14 bases between. The germline V gene encodes CDR1 SGHTA and CDR2 FQGNSA. The CDR3 extends over 14 amino acids. CDR3 sequence reads: CASSPPRPGTEAFF. The CDR3 nucleotides are TGTGCCAGCAGCCCCCCTAGACCGGGCACTGAAGCTTTCTTT. Using reference TRBV7-2 and TRBJ1-1 for the parts outside the CDR3, the full variable domain is GAGVSQSPSNKVTEKGKDVELRCDPISGHTALYWYRQSLGQGLEFLIYFQGNSAPDKSGLPSDRFSAERTGGSVSTLTIQRTQQEDSAVYLCASSPPRPGTEAFFGQGTRLTVV.

This chain links TRBV20-1 with TRBJ2-5; D is perhaps TRBD1 (5 bases). The DNA end lines up better with TRBJ2-7; the J call may be wrong. Per the germline V gene, CDR1 is DFQATT and CDR2 is SNEGSKA (reference sequence). CDR3 length equals 15 residues. In DNA form, the CDR3 reads TGCAGTGCTAGAAAGTCTGGGGCAGGGATGCACGAGCAGTACTTC. As protein: CSARKSGAGMHEQYF.

V and J are TRBV7-9 and TRBJ2-1; 8 bases are shared with TRBD2. CDR1 and CDR2 (germline): SEHNR, FQNEAQ (reference sequence). The CDR3 is 15 amino acids. V lost 5 bases, J lost 8 bases, and 11 bases stayed unmatched. The CDR3 sequence: CASSPTRLAKDEQFF. The CDR3 DNA reads as TGTGCCAGCAGCCCCACACGACTAGCGAAAGATGAGCAGTTCTTC.

This sequence joins TRBV20-1 and TRBJ1-1, with D unclear. CDR3 length: 12 amino acids. Germline assignment: CDR1 DFQATT and CDR2 SNEGSKA (reference sequence). V was cut by 3 bases and J by 4 bases, with 9 bases left in between. CDR3 sequence: CSASRESTEAFF. The DNA for the CDR3 is TGCAGTGCTAGTAGGGAGTCCACTGAAGCTTTCTTT.

The chain uses TRBV5-1 and TRBJ1-1; 7 bases match TRBD1. This CDR3 comprises 16 residues. With V trimmed by 4 bases and J by 0 bases, 9 bases remained unmatched. From germline, CDR1 is SGHRS and CDR2 YFSETQ. Written as DNA, the CDR3 is TGCGCCAGCAGCCTCCCCGGACAGGCATTGAACACTGAAGCTTTCTTT. Translation: CASSLPGQALNTEAFF.

The table lists this clonotype with a count of one. J is TRBJ2-3 and V is TRBV18; TRBD1 matches 7 bases. Germline CDR1 is KGHSH and CDR2 is LQKENI. The CDR3 consists of 15 residues. The V gene end was trimmed by 4 bases and the J gene end by 3 bases; junction bases not matched to a gene: 7. The CDR3 sequence is CASSQDRLRTDTQYF. In DNA form, the CDR3 reads TGTGCCAGCTCACAGGACAGGCTAAGAACAGATACGCAGTATTTT.

The J gene is TRBJ2-1, the V gene TRBV7-9; TRBD2 agrees at 7 bases. Germline V gives CDR1 SEHNR, CDR2 FQNEAQ (reference sequence). The V gene end was trimmed by 5 bases and the J gene end by 9 bases; junction bases not matched to a gene: 19. The length of the CDR3 is 17 residues. Here the CDR3 reads CASSPTRRAGDWGEQFF. DNA of the CDR3: TGTGCCAGCAGCCCAACAAGGCGGGCGGGAGATTGGGGTGAGCAGTTCTTC.

The chain links TRBV7-9 to TRBJ2-4; 7 bases agree with TRBD2. In germline, CDR1 is SEHNR, CDR2 FQNEAQ (reference sequence). V shed 4 bases, J shed 13 bases, and the junction held 7 bases outside the gene matches. The CDR3 spans 12 residues. This CDR3 reads CASSSPAGEQYF. The CDR3 DNA sequence: TGTGCCAGCAGCTCCCCCGCGGGAGAGCAGTACTTC. Full variable domain (remainder filled in from reference TRBV7-9 and TRBJ2-4): DTGVSQNPRHKITKRGQNVTFRCDPISEHNRLYWYRQTLGQGPEFLTYFQNEAQLEKSRLLSDRFSAERPKGSFSTLEIQRTEQGDSAMYLCASSSPAGEQYFGAGTRLSVL.

The CDR3 sequence is CASRNSANYGYTF. The CDR3 DNA follows: TGTGCCAGCAGAAACAGCGCTAACTATGGCTACACCTTC. The V and J genes are TRBV3-1 and TRBJ1-2; D uncertain. This CDR3 spans 13 amino acids. The germline gives CDR1 LGHDT, CDR2 YNNKEL (reference sequence). V shed 6 bases and J shed 0 bases, with 8 bases lying between them.

This clonotype was picked up a small number of times. As DNA, the CDR3 is TGTGCCAGCTCACCACCCAGCCGGGGGGACCTCTCCTACGAGCAGTACTTC. It is translated as CASSPPSRGDLSYEQYF. The V and J genes are TRBV18 and TRBJ2-7; 7 bases agree with TRBD2. The germline gives CDR1 KGHSH, CDR2 LQKENI. The V gene end was trimmed by 0 bases and the J gene end by 0 bases; junction bases not matched to a gene: 8. This CDR3 spans 17 amino acids.

In nucleotides, the CDR3 is TGCAGTGTAAGCCGACAGGGCGGTGTGAATACGCAGTATTTT. Translation gives CSVSRQGGVNTQYF. The chain carries TRBV20-1 and TRBJ2-3; 7 bases map to TRBD1. The CDR3 is 14 residues long. V dropped 7 bases and J dropped 7; count of bases not matched to a gene: 14. In germline, CDR1 is DFQATT, CDR2 SNEGSKA (reference sequence).

This chain joins TRBV7-9 and TRBJ2-3; D remains ambiguous. Trimming took 1 base from V and 5 from J, leaving 7 bases between them. Germline CDR1 SEHNR, CDR2 FQNEAQ (reference sequence). The CDR3 covers 13 residues. DNA for the CDR3: TGTGCCAGCAGCTTAGAGTTAATAGATACGCAGTATTTT. Translated, it gives CASSLELIDTQYF.

The V call is TRBV7-8, the J call TRBJ2-6; 9 bases fit TRBD2. The junction had 0 bases not matched to a gene; V was cut back by 2 bases and J by 1 base. Germline lookup yields CDR1 SGHVS and CDR2 FQNEAQ. The CDR3 loop spans 16 amino acids. DNA of the CDR3: TGTGCCAGCAGCTTAACTAGCGGGTCTGGGGCCAACGTCCTGACTTTC. It yields the protein CASSLTSGSGANVLTF.

V is TRBV20-1 and J is TRBJ2-3; D possibly corresponds to TRBD2 (5 bases). V was shortened by 3 bases and J by 5 bases, with 18 bases between the two germline ends. The CDR3 length is 15 residues. From germline, CDR1 is DFQATT and CDR2 SNEGSKA (reference sequence). This chain's CDR3 is CSASKVAGERDTQYF. Here the CDR3 DNA reads TGCAGTGCTAGCAAGGTTGCCGGGGAGAGAGATACGCAGTATTTT.

The V and J genes are TRBV24-1 and TRBJ2-6, with D possibly matching TRBD1 (6 bases). In germline, CDR1 is KGHDR, CDR2 SFDVKD. The CDR3 covers 16 residues. V lost 4 bases to trimming and J lost 2 bases, with 11 bases between them. DNA of the CDR3: TGTGCCACCAGTGACCCGAACAGGGCTGGGGCCAACGTCCTGACTTTC. It yields the protein CATSDPNRAGANVLTF.